A selection of T cell receptor beta chains follows, all from one sample in a study of a mutant IDH1 vaccine in newly diagnosed glioma. This table comes from immunoSEQ multiplex PCR, and its TCRdb copy is limited to in-frame clones, with some not included. In the table there are roughly 41,000 clones, roughly three quarters of which are singletons. This material consisted of PBMCs, taken from a glioma patient treated with radiotherapy, temozolomide or both. The origin of the receptors is a man aged 40-49 years with glioma. Some clones in this sample may be carry-over from other donors' samples. The CDR3 runs from the conserved cysteine through the conserved F or W. Each record gives: J gene, V gene, clone size, D gene, CDR3 protein, CDR3 DNA. A D gene is named only where the DNA matches it firmly. The size of a clone is reported for some rows only, either as once, few or many, or as a class for expanded clones.

J: TRBJ1-2
V: TRBV5-5
size: NA
D: NA
CDR3: CASSSDGQLRGGYTF
DNA: TGTGCCAGCAGCTCCGACGGACAATTAAGGGGTGGCTACACCTTC

J: TRBJ2-5
V: TRBV4-1
size: NA
D: TRBD1
CDR3: CASSQLTGGRETQYF
DNA: TGCGCCAGCAGCCAATTGACAGGGGGCCGAGAGACCCAGTACTTC

J: TRBJ2-7
V: TRBV27
size: NA
D: TRBD1
CDR3: CASRELGQIYEQYF
DNA: TGTGCCAGCAGAGAATTGGGACAGATCTACGAGCAGTACTTC

J: TRBJ1-1
V: TRBV19
size: NA
D: NA
CDR3: CASSTQVNTEAFF
DNA: TGTGCCAGTAGTACACAGGTGAACACTGAAGCTTTCTTT

J: TRBJ2-7
V: TRBV10-2
size: NA
D: NA
CDR3: CASTAGASYEQYF
DNA: TGCGCCAGCACCGCGGGGGCCTCCTACGAGCAGTACTTC

J: TRBJ1-6
V: TRBV6-5
size: NA
D: NA
CDR3: CASSYGGSNSPLHF
DNA: TGTGCCAGCAGTTATGGGGGGTCGAATTCACCCCTCCACTTT

J: TRBJ2-7
V: TRBV15
size: NA
D: TRBD1
CDR3: CATSKGASQQYF
DNA: TGTGCCACCAGCAAGGGGGCTTCCCAGCAGTACTTC

J: TRBJ2-5
V: TRBV5-1
size: NA
D: TRBD1
CDR3: CASRRDSWQETQYF
DNA: TGCGCCAGCAGGAGGGACAGCTGGCAAGAGACCCAGTACTTC

J: TRBJ1-1
V: TRBV4-1
size: NA
D: NA
CDR3: CASSERQDLTEAFF
DNA: TGCGCCAGCAGTGAGCGACAGGATCTCACTGAAGCTTTCTTT

J: TRBJ1-4
V: TRBV19
size: NA
D: NA
CDR3: CASSMAPLQEKLFF
DNA: TGTGCCAGTAGTATGGCTCCGCTTCAGGAAAAACTGTTTTTT

J: TRBJ1-2
V: TRBV5-1
size: NA
D: TRBD1
CDR3: CASRPVVQGDGYTF
DNA: TGCGCCAGCAGGCCAGTAGTACAGGGGGATGGCTACACCTTC

J: TRBJ1-6
V: TRBV2
size: NA
D: NA
CDR3: CATRRSTSYNSPLHF
DNA: TGTGCCACCCGTCGGAGCACCTCCTATAATTCACCCCTCCACTTT

J: TRBJ2-5
V: TRBV4-1
size: NA
D: NA
CDR3: CASSQPRDPVGYQETQYF
DNA: TGCGCCAGCAGCCAACCGAGAGATCCGGTGGGGTACCAAGAGACCCAGTACTTC

J: TRBJ2-5
V: TRBV5-4
size: NA
D: TRBD2
CDR3: CASSKDGGSQETQYF
DNA: TGTGCCAGCAGCAAGGACGGCGGGAGCCAAGAGACCCAGTACTTC

J: TRBJ2-1
V: TRBV4-3
size: NA
D: NA
CDR3: CASSQGLRTYNEQFF
DNA: TGCGCCAGCAGCCAAGGGCTACGTACCTACAATGAGCAGTTCTTC

J: TRBJ1-6
V: TRBV2
size: NA
D: TRBD1
CDR3: CASSARGAAGTGGRNSPLHF
DNA: TGTGCCAGCAGTGCTCGGGGGGCAGCCGGGACAGGGGGCAGAAATTCACCCCTCCACTTT

J: TRBJ1-1
V: TRBV5-6
size: NA
D: NA
CDR3: CASSRLDIEAFF
DNA: TGTGCCAGCAGCCGATTAGACATCGAAGCTTTCTTT

J: TRBJ2-3
V: TRBV5-6
size: NA
D: TRBD2
CDR3: CASSLLAGGRDTQYF
DNA: TGTGCCAGCAGTCTTTTAGCGGGGGGAAGAGATACGCAGTATTTT

J: TRBJ1-5
V: TRBV12-5
size: NA
D: NA
CDR3: CASGIGGQSNQPQHF
DNA: TGTGCTAGTGGGATCGGGGGTCAAAGCAATCAGCCCCAGCATTTT

J: TRBJ2-7
V: TRBV30
size: NA
D: NA
CDR3: CASSRGYEQYF
DNA: TGTGCCTCCTCAAGGGGGTACGAGCAGTACTTC

J: TRBJ1-2
V: TRBV7-9
size: few
D: NA
CDR3: CASSFTDNYGYTF
DNA: TGTGCCAGCAGCTTCACTGATAACTATGGCTACACCTTC

J: TRBJ2-3
V: TRBV7-6
size: NA
D: NA
CDR3: CASSQGTDTQYF
DNA: TGTGCCAGCTCCCAAGGCACAGATACGCAGTATTTT

J: TRBJ2-7
V: TRBV11-2
size: NA
D: TRBD1
CDR3: CASSLGWDSSYEQYF
DNA: TGTGCCAGCAGCTTAGGTTGGGACAGCTCCTACGAGCAGTACTTC

J: TRBJ1-1
V: TRBV7-8
size: NA
D: TRBD1
CDR3: CASSSSGQGGAEAFF
DNA: TGTGCCAGCAGCTCATCGGGACAGGGGGGGGCTGAAGCTTTCTTT

J: TRBJ2-3
V: TRBV9
size: NA
D: TRBD2
CDR3: CASSVAGTSGGASTDTQYF
DNA: TGTGCCAGCAGCGTGGCGGGGACTAGCGGGGGTGCTAGCACAGATACGCAGTATTTT

J: TRBJ1-2
V: TRBV10-3
size: NA
D: TRBD1
CDR3: CAISDGQGRNYGYTF
DNA: TGTGCCATCAGTGACGGACAGGGACGGAACTATGGCTACACCTTC

J: TRBJ1-6
V: TRBV9
size: NA
D: NA
CDR3: CASSVMASSYNSPLHF
DNA: TGTGCCAGCAGCGTAATGGCAAGCTCCTATAATTCACCCCTCCACTTT